The sequence of this T cell receptor beta chain was determined in a study of T-cell memory formation after mild COVID-19. Study-level information: TCR clusters showed largely donor specificity.

There are 15 residues in the CDR3. Germline V lookup: CDR1 SGHKS, CDR2 YYEKEE (reference sequence). V lost 0 bases and J 5 bases, leaving 11 bases between the germline ends. Using its own MiXCR run on the 5' RACE reads, TCRdb lists one record per CDR3 protein. This sample carries approximately 250,000 distinct CDR3 sequences, around 15% of them seen once, and the ten largest clones take more than 20%. Sequenced sample: PBMCs or a T cell subset sorted from them (not recorded which). The rearrangement links TRBV5-5 to TRBJ1-4; D uncertain. The TCR was taken from a man aged 18 to 29 who had mild COVID-19 (a few samples of this study predate the infection). Cell type and time point are not known. The CDR3 bases are TGTGCCAGCAGCTTGGGGGGTGTGCGGAATGAAAAACTGTTTTTT. Amino acids: CASSLGGVRNEKLFF.